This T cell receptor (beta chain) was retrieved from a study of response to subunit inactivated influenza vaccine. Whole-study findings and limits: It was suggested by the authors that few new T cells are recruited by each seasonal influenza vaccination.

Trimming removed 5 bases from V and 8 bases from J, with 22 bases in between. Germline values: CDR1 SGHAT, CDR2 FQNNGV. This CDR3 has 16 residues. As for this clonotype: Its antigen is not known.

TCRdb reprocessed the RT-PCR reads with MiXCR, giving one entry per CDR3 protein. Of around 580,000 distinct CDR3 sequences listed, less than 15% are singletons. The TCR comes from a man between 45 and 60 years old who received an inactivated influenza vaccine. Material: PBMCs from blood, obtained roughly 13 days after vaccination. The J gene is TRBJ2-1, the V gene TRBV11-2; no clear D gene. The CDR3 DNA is TGTGCCAGCAGCAGCGTTGTGTTAAGGGTCTGGTATGAGCAGTTCTTC. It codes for CASSSVVLRVWYEQFF.